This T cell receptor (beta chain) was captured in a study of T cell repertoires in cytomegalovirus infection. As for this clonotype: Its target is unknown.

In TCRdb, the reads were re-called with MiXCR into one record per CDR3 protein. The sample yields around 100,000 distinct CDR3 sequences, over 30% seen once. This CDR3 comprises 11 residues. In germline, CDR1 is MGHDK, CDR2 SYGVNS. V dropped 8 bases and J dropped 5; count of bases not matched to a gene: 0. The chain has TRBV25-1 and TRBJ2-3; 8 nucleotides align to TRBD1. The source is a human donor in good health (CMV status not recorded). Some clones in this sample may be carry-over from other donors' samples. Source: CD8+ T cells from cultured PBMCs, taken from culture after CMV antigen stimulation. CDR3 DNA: TGTGCCAGCGACAGGGGAGATACGCAGTATTTT. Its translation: CASDRGDTQYF.